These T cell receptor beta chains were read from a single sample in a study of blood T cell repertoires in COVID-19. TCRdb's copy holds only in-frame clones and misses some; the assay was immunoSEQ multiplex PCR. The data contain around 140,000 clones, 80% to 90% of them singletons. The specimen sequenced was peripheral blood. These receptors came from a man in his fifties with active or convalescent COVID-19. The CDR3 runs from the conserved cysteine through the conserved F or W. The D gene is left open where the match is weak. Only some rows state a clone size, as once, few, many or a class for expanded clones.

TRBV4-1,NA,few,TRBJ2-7,TGCGCCAGCAGCCAAGCCCAGGGCTACGAGCAGTACTTC,CASSQAQGYEQYF
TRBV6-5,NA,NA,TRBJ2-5,TGTGCCAGCAGGCCGCCGGGGTATCAAGAGACCCAGTACTTC,CASRPPGYQETQYF
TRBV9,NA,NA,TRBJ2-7,TGTGCCAGCAGCGTAGACGGTGCAGGGGTCTACGAGCAGTACTTC,CASSVDGAGVYEQYF
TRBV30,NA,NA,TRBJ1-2,TGTGCCTGGAGAAGCCCCGGGGGGGTCTATGGCTACACCTTC,CAWRSPGGVYGYTF
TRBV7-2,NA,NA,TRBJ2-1,TGTGCCAGCAGCCTCCGGGGGAGCATAGCTGATGAGCAGTTCTTC,CASSLRGSIADEQFF
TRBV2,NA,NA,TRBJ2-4,TGTGCCAGCGGAGGGGGCCAAAACATTCAGTACTTC,CASGGGQNIQYF
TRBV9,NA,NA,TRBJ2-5,TGTGCCAGCAGCGTTACGGAAGAGACCCAGTACTTC,CASSVTEETQYF
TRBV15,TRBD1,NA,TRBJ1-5,TGTGCCACCAGCAAGGACAGGGTGTCCCAGCCCCAGCATTTT,CATSKDRVSQPQHF
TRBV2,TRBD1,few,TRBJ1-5,TGTGCCAGCCGGACAGGGGCTGTTGGCAATCAGCCCCAGCATTTT,CASRTGAVGNQPQHF
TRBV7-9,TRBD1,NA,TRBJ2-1,TGTGCCAGCAGCACAAGACAGGGAGTCCATAATGAGCAGTTCTTC,CASSTRQGVHNEQFF
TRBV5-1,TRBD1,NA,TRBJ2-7,TGCGCCAGCAGAGTGGTTACCGGGACAGAATACGAGCAGTACTTC,CASRVVTGTEYEQYF
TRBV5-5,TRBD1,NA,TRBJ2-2,TGTGCCAGCAGCTTGGGACAGGGGAAAGTTATGACCGGGGAGCTGTTTTTT,CASSLGQGKVMTGELFF
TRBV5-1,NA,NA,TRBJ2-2,TGCGCCAGCAGCTTGTCCCTGACCGGGGAGCTGTTTTTT,CASSLSLTGELFF
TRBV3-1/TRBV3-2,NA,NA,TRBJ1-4,TGTGCCAGCAGCCAATGGGGGGGTGGCGAAAAACTGTTTTTT,CASSQWGGGEKLFF
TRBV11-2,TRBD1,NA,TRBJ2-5,TGTGCCAGCAGCCGAGATCCAGGGGGAGAGACCCAGTACTTC,CASSRDPGGETQYF
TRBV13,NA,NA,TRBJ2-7,TGTGCCAGCAGCGTCGCCGGAGGGCCCTACGAGCAGTACTTC,CASSVAGGPYEQYF
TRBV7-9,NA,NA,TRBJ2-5,TGTGCCAGCAGCTTGGTCGGGGCGGGGGAGACCCAGTACTTC,CASSLVGAGETQYF
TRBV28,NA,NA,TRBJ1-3,TGTGCCAGCAGTTTACCCTGGGGGGTAGGAAACACCATATATTTT,CASSLPWGVGNTIYF
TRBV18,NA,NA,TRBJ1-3,TGTGCCAGCTCACCAGAGACTGTTGGAAACACCATATATTTT,CASSPETVGNTIYF
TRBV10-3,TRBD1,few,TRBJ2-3,TGTGCCATCAGACCAGACAGGGGGCAACAAGATACGCAGTATTTT,CAIRPDRGQQDTQYF
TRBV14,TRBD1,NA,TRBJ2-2,TGTGCCAGCAGCCCCAGGACAGGATGGCGCGGGGAGCTGTTTTTT,CASSPRTGWRGELFF
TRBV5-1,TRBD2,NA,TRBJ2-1,TGCGCCAGCAGCTTGGTGGGTAGGCGGGAGCGTCGCAATGAGCAGTTCTTC,CASSLVGRRERRNEQFF
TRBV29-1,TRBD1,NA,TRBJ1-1,TGCAGCGTTGAGCCGGGACAGGGCGAAGCTTTCTTT,CSVEPGQGEAFF
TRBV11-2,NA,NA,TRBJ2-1,TGTGCCAGCAGGGACGATAGCGGTTCCTACAATGAGCAGTTCTTC,CASRDDSGSYNEQFF
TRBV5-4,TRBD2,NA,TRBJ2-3,TGTGCCAGCAGCCCTAGACTAGCGGGGGTCACAGATACGCAGTATTTT,CASSPRLAGVTDTQYF
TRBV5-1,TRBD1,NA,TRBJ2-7,TGCGCCAGCAGCTTGGGCCGGGACAGGGTCCTCTACGAGCAGTACTTC,CASSLGRDRVLYEQYF
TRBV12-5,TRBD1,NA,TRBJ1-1,TGTGCTAGTGGTTTGGTACTTTACGACAGGGGGCCTGGGAACACTGAAGCTTTCTTT,CASGLVLYDRGPGNTEAFF
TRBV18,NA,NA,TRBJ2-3,TGTGCCAGCTCATCTACCACCCAGGGGACAGATACGCAGTATTTT,CASSSTTQGTDTQYF
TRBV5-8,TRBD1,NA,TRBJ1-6,TGTGCCAGCAGCTCGAGGGCGGGACAGATAAATTCACCCCTCCACTTT,CASSSRAGQINSPLHF
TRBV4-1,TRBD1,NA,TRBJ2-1,TGCGCCAGCAGCCACGGAAGTGGGGACAGGGCGTATAGTAATGAGCAGTTCTTC,CASSHGSGDRAYSNEQFF
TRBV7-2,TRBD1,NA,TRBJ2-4,TGTGCCAGCAGCTTAACTACAGGGGGAGCCAAAAACATTCAGTACTTC,CASSLTTGGAKNIQYF
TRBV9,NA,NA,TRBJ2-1,TGTGCCAGCAGCGCCAGACTAGAATACAATGAGCAGTTCTTC,CASSARLEYNEQFF
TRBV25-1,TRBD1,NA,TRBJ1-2,TGTGCCAGCAGTGGACAGGGGATCTTTGGCTACACCTTC,CASSGQGIFGYTF
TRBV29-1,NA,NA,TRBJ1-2,TGCAGCGTTGAAGATCTAAACTATGGCTACACCTTC,CSVEDLNYGYTF
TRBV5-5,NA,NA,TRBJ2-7,TGTGCCAGCAACAGGGTCCAGGGCTACGAGCAGTACTTC,CASNRVQGYEQYF
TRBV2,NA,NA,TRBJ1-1,TGTGCCAGCAGAGACCGACACCCAGACACTGAAGCTTTCTTT,CASRDRHPDTEAFF
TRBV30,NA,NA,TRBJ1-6,TGTGCCTGGAGTGGGCGGCAGGGTGATTCACCCCTCCACTTT,CAWSGRQGDSPLHF
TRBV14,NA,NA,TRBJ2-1,TGTGCCAGCAGCCAAGTGTGTGCAGGGGTGGACAATGAGCAGTTCTTC,CASSQVCAGVDNEQFF
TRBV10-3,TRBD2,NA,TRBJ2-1,TGTGCCATCAGTGCTGGCGGGGGGGCCCGCTATGAGCAGTTCTTC,CAISAGGGARYEQFF
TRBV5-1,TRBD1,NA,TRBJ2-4,TGCGCCAGCAGCTCGGACAGGTCCAAAAACATTCAGTACTTC,CASSSDRSKNIQYF
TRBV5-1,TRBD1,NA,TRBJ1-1,TGCGCCAGCAGCCCCCAGGTACAGGGGCCGAACACTGAAGCTTTCTTT,CASSPQVQGPNTEAFF
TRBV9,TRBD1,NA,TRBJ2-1,TGTGCCAGCAGCGAAGGGACAGGGTATCCTAATGAGCAGTTCTTC,CASSEGTGYPNEQFF
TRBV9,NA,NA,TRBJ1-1,TGTGCCAGCAGCGCAAGAGGGACATTGAACACTGAAGCTTTCTTT,CASSARGTLNTEAFF
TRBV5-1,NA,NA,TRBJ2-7,TGCGCCAGCAGCTCCCACTACCCCTACGAGCAGTACTTC,CASSSHYPYEQYF
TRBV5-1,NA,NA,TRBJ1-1,TGCGCCAGCAGCAATACCCCGACAGGTCTCAATATGAACACTGAAGCTTTCTTT,CASSNTPTGLNMNTEAFF
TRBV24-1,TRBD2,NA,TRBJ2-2,TGTGCCACCAGTGTATCTAGCGGGGGGATGAACACCGGGGAGCTGTTTTTT,CATSVSSGGMNTGELFF
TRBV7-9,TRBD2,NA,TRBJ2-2,TGTGCCAGCAGCAGACGGACTAGCGGGAGGGGGGAGCTGTTTTTT,CASSRRTSGRGELFF
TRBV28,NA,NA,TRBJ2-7,TGTGCCAGCAGTCCTGATTTTACGGAGTCCGGAAACGAGCAGTACTTC,CASSPDFTESGNEQYF
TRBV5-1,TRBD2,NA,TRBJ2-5,TGCGCCAGCAGCTACCCCGGGAGGATGGAGACCCAGTACTTC,CASSYPGRMETQYF
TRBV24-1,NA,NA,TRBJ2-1,TGTGCCACCAGTGACCCTGGGAGCGGACCTCCCCGATCTAATGAGCAGTTCTTC,CATSDPGSGPPRSNEQFF
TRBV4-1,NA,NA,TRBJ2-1,TGCGCCAGCAGCCAAGGTAGCGGCCACAATGAGCAGTTCTTC,CASSQGSGHNEQFF
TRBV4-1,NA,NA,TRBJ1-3,TGCGCCAGCAGCCAATCCGGGGGGCCATACTCTGGAAACACCATATATTTT,CASSQSGGPYSGNTIYF
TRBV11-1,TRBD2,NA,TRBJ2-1,TGTGCCAGCAGCTTAAGGATAGCGGGTATCAATGAGCAGTTCTTC,CASSLRIAGINEQFF
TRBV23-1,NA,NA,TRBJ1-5,TGCGCCAGCAGCAACTCGGGGGGCGCGAATCAGCCCCAGCATTTT,CASSNSGGANQPQHF
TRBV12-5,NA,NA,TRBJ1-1,TGTGCTAGTGGTTTGAATATCCAGGGGACTGAAGCTTTCTTT,CASGLNIQGTEAFF
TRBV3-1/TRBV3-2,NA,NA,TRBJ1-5,TGTGCCAGCAGCCATGACATCACTAGCAATCAGCCCCAGCATTTT,CASSHDITSNQPQHF
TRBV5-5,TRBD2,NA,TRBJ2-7,TGTGCCAGCAGCATACTAGCGGGAGGGCAAGAGCAGTACTTC,CASSILAGGQEQYF
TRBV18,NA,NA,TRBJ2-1,TGTGCCAGCTCACCACGGCAGAATCAATACAATGAGCAGTTCTTC,CASSPRQNQYNEQFF
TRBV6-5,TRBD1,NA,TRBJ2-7,TGTGCCAGCAGTCGACAGGGGCCCTACGAGCAGTACTTC,CASSRQGPYEQYF